Following are 12 T cell receptor beta chains from one sample sequenced in a study of blood T cell repertoires in COVID-19. The data were produced by immunoSEQ multiplex PCR, yet TCRdb's version contains in-frame clones alone and is incomplete. In the table there are 200,000 to 250,000 clones, 70% to 85% of which are singletons. Sequencing used peripheral blood. The receptors derive from a woman at least 80 years old with COVID-19, enrolled during active disease.

This clone has a single count. The gene calls are TRBV5-1 and TRBJ2-3; 7 nucleotides line up with TRBD2. The CDR3 runs 17 residues. With 0 bases clipped from V and 4 bases from J, the junction kept 11 bases outside the gene matches. Looked up from germline, CDR1 is SGHRS and CDR2 is YFSETQ. The CDR3 protein is CASSLGSGGGPSDTQYF. CDR3 nucleotide sequence: TGCGCCAGCAGCTTGGGTTCGGGCGGGGGTCCGTCAGATACGCAGTATTTT.

The chain uses TRBV21-1 and TRBJ2-1; the D segment call TRBD2 is taken from the table without a DNA check. TRBV21-1 is designated a pseudogene. The CDR3 has 18 residues. The CDR3 spells CASSKGPPGDLSYNEQFF. Here the CDR3 DNA reads TGTGCCAGCAGCAAAGGTCCGCCCGGAGACTTGTCCTACAATGAGCAGTTCTTC.

The chain joins TRBV5-1 to TRBJ1-2, with a weak D call TRBD1 (5 bases). This CDR3 spans 15 amino acids. Germline V gives CDR1 SGHRS, CDR2 YFSETQ. Trimming stripped 0 bases from V and 2 bases from J, with 11 bases between. The CDR3 bases are TGCGCCAGCAGCTTGGGTTTTCGGGGGAACTATGGCTACACCTTC. It yields the protein CASSLGFRGNYGYTF.

Details on this clone: In the same sample, other DNA sequences code for this CDR3. This chain joins TRBV3-1 (or the pseudogene TRBV3-2) and TRBJ1-2, with 11 nucleotides matching TRBD1. Germline V gene sequence: CDR1 LGHDT, CDR2 YNNKEL (reference sequence). The CDR3 loop spans 13 amino acids. V was pared by 4 bases and J by 7 bases, with 2 bases of the junction left unmatched. The CDR3 reads CASSLGTGGGYTF. The CDR3 nucleotides are TGTGCCAGCAGCCTAGGGACAGGGGGTGGCTACACCTTC.

The chain joins TRBV5-1 to TRBJ1-1, with D perhaps TRBD1 (6 bases). The germline V gene encodes CDR1 SGHRS and CDR2 YFSETQ. V lost 3 bases to trimming and J lost 1 base, with 10 bases between them. The length of the CDR3 is 14 residues. The CDR3: CASSSGGGNTEAFF. CDR3 in DNA: TGCGCCAGCAGCTCGGGGGGCGGGAACACTGAAGCTTTCTTT.

This sequence joins TRBV19 and TRBJ1-5; 8 bases map to TRBD1. This CDR3 is built from 15 residues. Germline trimming cut 4 bases from V and 4 bases from J; bases unmatched to any gene: 6. Germline CDR1 reads LNHDA; CDR2 reads SQIVND (reference sequence). The DNA of the CDR3 is TGTGCCAGTAGTAGGTACGGACAGGGTAATCAGCCCCAGCATTTT. This codes for CASSRYGQGNQPQHF.

CDR3 nucleotide sequence: TGTGCCAGCAGCGCCATAGGAGGGATAGGTCAGCCCCAGCATTTT. Residues: CASSAIGGIGQPQHF. The chain recombines TRBV6-5 with TRBJ1-5; unclear D gene. The V gene's germline CDR1 is MNHEY and CDR2 SVGAGI. There are 15 residues in the CDR3. The V gene lost 6 bases and the J gene lost 6 bases, with 18 bases spanning the gap.

J is TRBJ2-5 and V is TRBV18, with unresolved D. CDR1 is KGHSH and CDR2 is LQKENI in the germline V gene. The CDR3 is made up of 12 amino acids. V gave up 4 bases and J gave up 3 bases, with 6 bases separating them. This chain's CDR3 is CASSLLKETQYF. CDR3 nucleotides: TGTGCCAGCTCACTACTAAAAGAGACCCAGTACTTC.

Turning to this clone: The junction and the germline gene differ at one end; a read error may be behind it. The rearrangement links TRBV7-6 to TRBJ2-5, with TRBD1 matching 10 bases. The CDR3 spans 15 residues. Germline V gene data show CDR1 as SGHVS and CDR2 as FNYEAQ. The CDR3 reads CAGSLGTGVGETQYF. The DNA of the CDR3 is TGTGCCGGCAGCTTAGGGACAGGGGTTGGAGAGACCCAGTACTTC.

The chain has TRBV19 and TRBJ2-7; weak D call: TRBD1 (5 bases). The CDR3 loop spans 12 amino acids. Trimming left V 6 bases short and J 4 bases short, with 10 bases between. Germline lookup yields CDR1 LNHDA and CDR2 SQIVND (reference sequence). This chain's CDR3 is CASSVDRYEQYF. CDR3 coding DNA: TGTGCCAGTAGCGTAGACAGATACGAGCAGTACTTC.

CDR3 bases: TGCGCCAGCAGCTTGGAAGCGGGACAGGGTATCTACGAGCAGTACTTC. It translates to CASSLEAGQGIYEQYF. This sequence joins TRBV5-1 and TRBJ2-7; 9 nucleotides align to TRBD1. The CDR3 runs 16 residues. Germline assignment: CDR1 SGHRS and CDR2 YFSETQ. The junction had 7 bases not matched to a gene; V was cut back by 0 bases and J by 3 bases.

The V and J genes are TRBV6-5 and TRBJ1-3; D call uncertain. Germline-derived CDR1 and CDR2 are MNHEY and SVGAGI. The CDR3 runs 13 residues. V was trimmed by 6 bases and J by 0 bases, leaving 6 bases between them. CDR3 in DNA: TGTGCCAGCAGACGGGACTCTGGAAACACCATATATTTT. It encodes CASRRDSGNTIYF.